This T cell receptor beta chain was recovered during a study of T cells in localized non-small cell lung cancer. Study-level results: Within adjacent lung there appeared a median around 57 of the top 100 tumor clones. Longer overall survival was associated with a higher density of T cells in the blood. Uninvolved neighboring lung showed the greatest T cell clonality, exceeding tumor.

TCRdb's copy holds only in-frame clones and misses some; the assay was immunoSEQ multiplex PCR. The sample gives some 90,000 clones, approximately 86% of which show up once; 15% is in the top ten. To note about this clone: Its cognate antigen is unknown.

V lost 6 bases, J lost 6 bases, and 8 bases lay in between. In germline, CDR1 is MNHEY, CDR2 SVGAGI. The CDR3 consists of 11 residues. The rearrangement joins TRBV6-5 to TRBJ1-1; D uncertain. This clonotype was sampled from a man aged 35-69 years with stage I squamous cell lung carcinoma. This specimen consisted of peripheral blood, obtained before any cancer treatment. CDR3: CASSGPSEAFF. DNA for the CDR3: TGTGCCAGCAGCGGGCCCTCTGAAGCTTTCTTT.